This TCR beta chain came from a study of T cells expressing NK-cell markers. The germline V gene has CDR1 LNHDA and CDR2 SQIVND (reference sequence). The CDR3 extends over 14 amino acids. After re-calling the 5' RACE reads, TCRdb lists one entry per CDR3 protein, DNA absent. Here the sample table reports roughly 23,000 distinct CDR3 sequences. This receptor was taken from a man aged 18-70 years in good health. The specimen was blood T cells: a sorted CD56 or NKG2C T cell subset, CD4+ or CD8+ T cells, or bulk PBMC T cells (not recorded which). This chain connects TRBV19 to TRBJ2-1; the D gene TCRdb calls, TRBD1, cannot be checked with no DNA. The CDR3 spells CASSIVSRYNEQFF. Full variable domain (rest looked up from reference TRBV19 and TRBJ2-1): DGGITQSPKYLFRKEGQNVTLSCEQNLNHDAMYWYRQDPGQGLRLIYYSQIVNDFQKGDIAEGYSVSREKKESFPLTVTSAQKNPTAFYLCASSIVSRYNEQFFGPGTRLTVL.